A selection of T cell receptor beta chains follows, all from one sample in a study of cytomegalovirus exposure and HLA in healthy donors. Only in-frame clones appear in the TCRdb table, and some are missing; sequencing was by immunoSEQ multiplex PCR. The sample lists around 140,000 clones, 60% to 85% occurring once. Sequenced sample: PBMCs. Source of these receptors: a female donor in good health and CMV-seropositive. CDR3s include the opening cysteine and the closing phenylalanine or tryptophan.

14 TRBJ2-5 TRBV7-3 CASSPTVNQETQYF
14 TRBJ2-3 TRBV7-2 CASSSGGATDTQYF
15 TRBJ2-7 TRBV4-2 CASSQEYQGSDEQYF
15 TRBJ2-7 TRBV27 CASSFSGQGSAKQYF
15 TRBJ1-4 TRBV7-9 CASSLGTGGQEKLFF
15 TRBJ1-3 TRBV19 CASLSPTGSGNTIYF
13 TRBJ2-1 TRBV2 CASTPGAYNEQFF
16 TRBJ2-1 TRBV11-2 CASSLAGRGGLYEQFF
18 TRBJ1-6 TRBV9 CASSEGGPSWGYNSPLHF
16 TRBJ1-2 TRBV10-3 CAISESNRGIVSGYTF
17 TRBJ2-1 TRBV5-1 CASSLAQQGFSYNEQFF
13 TRBJ2-1 TRBV9 CASSKMRRNEQFF
10 TRBJ2-5 TRBV2 CASSPGTQYF
14 TRBJ2-7 TRBV11-2 CASSFEVAGDEQYF
14 TRBJ2-7 TRBV27 CASKRGLAVYEQYF
15 TRBJ2-7 TRBV5-1 CASSLDPSGGYEQYF
11 TRBJ1-1 TRBV2 CASTVEAEAFF
12 TRBJ2-7 TRBV28 CASSLSAYEQYF
15 TRBJ2-1 TRBV28 CASSFGGQGGNEQFF
15 TRBJ2-7 TRBV6-1 CASAPGTSGRYEQYF
14 TRBJ2-3 TRBV5-1 CASSSDTSTDTQYF
17 TRBJ2-7 TRBV1 CTSSQGAASGTSYEQYF
13 TRBJ2-1 TRBV9 CASSVDRDYQQFF
14 TRBJ2-7 TRBV29-1 CSVLQGGSSYEQYF
14 TRBJ1-1 TRBV10-2 CASSHGTAGTEAFF
16 TRBJ2-2 TRBV11-2 CASSLADRGNTGELFF
13 . TRBV11-2 CASSLSGDYEQYF
13 TRBJ2-7 TRBV18 CASSPTSSYEQYF
14 TRBJ1-5 TRBV25-1 CASSESESAEPQHF
18 TRBJ1-2 TRBV4-1 CASSASGQGGSRSYGYTF
15 TRBJ2-1 TRBV11-2 CASSLSGAGGDEQFF
19 TRBJ2-1 TRBV5-1 CASSPAGGGGSRVMNEQFF
12 TRBJ2-7 TRBV5-1 CASSATRGEQYF
16 TRBJ2-7 TRBV7-6 CASSATTGTGDHEQYF
17 TRBJ2-7 TRBV13 CASSLGTSGRVLREQYF
14 TRBJ1-3 TRBV2 CASGRGPNWNTIYF
17 TRBJ1-1 TRBV5-1 CASSLDGGTARMAEAFF
13 TRBJ1-2 TRBV7-9 CASNSGGAHGYTF
14 TRBJ1-4 TRBV2 CASRSGTGYEKLFF
15 TRBJ2-7 TRBV2 CASSEDRAGTYEQYF
15 TRBJ2-1 TRBV7-3 CASSLNIQYYNEQFF
16 TRBJ2-5 TRBV27 CASSSLAGGIQETQYF
14 TRBJ2-1 TRBV7-9 CASSFQTGDDEQFF
15 TRBJ1-5 TRBV19 CASSMEGYSNQPQHF
14 TRBJ1-2 TRBV6-1 CASSESQAFYGYTF
13 TRBJ2-5 TRBV19 CASSDDRVSTQYF
11 TRBJ2-7 TRBV6-6 CASSQLYEQYF
15 TRBJ2-5 TRBV4-1 CASSPLQGPRETQYF
15 TRBJ1-5 TRBV11-2 CASSLSLGVGQPQHF
18 TRBJ2-7 TRBV7-9 CASSPTSFTSGGPYEQYF
14 TRBJ2-1 TRBV30 CAWQAGAFYNEQFF
15 TRBJ2-5 TRBV5-1 CASRILTGGRETQYF
16 TRBJ2-3 TRBV10-3 CAISALTSGSTDTQYF
13 TRBJ1-2 TRBV5-4 CASSLGGGRGYTF
14 TRBJ2-7 TRBV28 CASSYQGGTDEQYF
16 TRBJ1-3 TRBV5-1 CASSPDSPHSGNTIYF
17 TRBJ2-7 TRBV5-4 CASSLGRVAGASYEQYF
14 TRBJ1-2 TRBV6-5 CASSYPGTGESYTF
14 TRBJ2-1 TRBV2 CASTRAGTSNEQFF
12 TRBJ1-1 TRBV2 CASSLGWTDGFF